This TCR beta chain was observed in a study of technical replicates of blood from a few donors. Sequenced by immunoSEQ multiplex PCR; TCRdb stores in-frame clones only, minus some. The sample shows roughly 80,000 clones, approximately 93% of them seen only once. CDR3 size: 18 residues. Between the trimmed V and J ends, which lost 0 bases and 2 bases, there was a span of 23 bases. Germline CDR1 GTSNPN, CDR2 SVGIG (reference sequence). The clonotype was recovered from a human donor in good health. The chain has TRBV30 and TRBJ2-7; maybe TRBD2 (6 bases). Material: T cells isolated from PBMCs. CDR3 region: CAWSVRGTTKGTPYEQYF. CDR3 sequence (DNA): TGTGCCTGGAGTGTACGGGGGACCACGAAGGGGACCCCCTACGAGCAGTACTTC.